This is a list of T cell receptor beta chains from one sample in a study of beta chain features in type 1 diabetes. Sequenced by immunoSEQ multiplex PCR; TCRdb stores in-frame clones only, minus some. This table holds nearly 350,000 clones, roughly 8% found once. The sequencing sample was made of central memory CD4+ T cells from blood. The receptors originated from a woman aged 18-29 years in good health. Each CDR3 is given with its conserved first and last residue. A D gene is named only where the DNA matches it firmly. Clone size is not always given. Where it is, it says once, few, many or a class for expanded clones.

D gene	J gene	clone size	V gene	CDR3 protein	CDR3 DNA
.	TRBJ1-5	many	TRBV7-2	CASSLQEFQPQHF	TGTGCCAGCAGCCTACAGGAGTTTCAGCCCCAGCATTTT
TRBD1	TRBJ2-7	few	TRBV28	CASRKGQDYEQYF	TGTGCCAGCAGGAAAGGACAGGACTACGAGCAGTACTTC
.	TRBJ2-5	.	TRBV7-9	CASSPRHETIQETQYF	TGTGCCAGCAGCCCGCGACATGAAACGATCCAAGAGACCCAGTACTTC
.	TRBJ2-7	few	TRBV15	CATSRVPTGDEQYF	TGTGCCACCAGCAGAGTACCAACGGGTGACGAGCAGTACTTC
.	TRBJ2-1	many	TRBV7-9	CASRKTSNEQFF	TGTGCCAGCAGAAAAACTAGCAATGAGCAGTTCTTC
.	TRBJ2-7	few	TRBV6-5	CASSSTEYEQYF	TGTGCCAGCAGTTCTACTGAGTACGAGCAGTACTTC
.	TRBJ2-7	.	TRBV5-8	CASRRRGLYEQYF	TGTGCCTCACGAAGGAGGGGGCTTTACGAGCAGTACTTC
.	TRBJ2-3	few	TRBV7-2	CASSLAYTDTQYF	TGTGCCAGCAGCTTAGCATACACAGATACGCAGTATTTT
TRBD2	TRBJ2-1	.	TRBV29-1	CSVVSSGRNHNEQFF	TGCAGCGTTGTCAGTAGCGGGAGGAACCACAATGAGCAGTTCTTC
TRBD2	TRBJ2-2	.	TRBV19	CASRKEAGAGELFF	TGTGCCAGTAGAAAAGAAGCGGGGGCCGGGGAGCTGTTTTTT
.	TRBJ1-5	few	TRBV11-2	CASSLAAGSNQPQHF	TGTGCCAGCAGCTTAGCCGCAGGTAGCAATCAGCCCCAGCATTTT
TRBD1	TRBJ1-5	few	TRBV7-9	CASSTTVGQGRNQPQHF	TGTGCCAGCAGCACTACCGTCGGACAGGGCCGCAATCAGCCCCAGCATTTT
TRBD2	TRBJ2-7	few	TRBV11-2	CASSPGLAGVEQYF	TGTGCCAGCAGCCCGGGACTAGCGGGAGTCGAGCAGTACTTC
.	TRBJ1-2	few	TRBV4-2	CASSPRNREESGYTF	TGTGCCAGCAGTCCCCGAAACAGGGAGGAGTCTGGCTACACCTTC
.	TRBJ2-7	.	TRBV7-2	CASSLGVNSIYEQYF	TGTGCCAGCAGCTTAGGGGTGAATAGCATCTACGAGCAGTACTTC
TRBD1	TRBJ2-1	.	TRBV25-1	CASSESRGLFYNEQFF	TGTGCCAGCAGTGAATCCAGGGGGCTTTTCTACAATGAGCAGTTCTTC
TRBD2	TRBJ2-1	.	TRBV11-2	CASTWGASGVEQFF	TGTGCCAGCACCTGGGGGGCTAGCGGGGTCGAGCAGTTCTTC
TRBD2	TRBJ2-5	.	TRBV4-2	CASSQELAGGAQYF	TGTGCCAGCAGCCAAGAACTAGCGGGGGGGGCCCAGTACTTC
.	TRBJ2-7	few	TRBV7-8	CASSLAFISDEQYF	TGTGCCAGCAGCTTAGCGTTCATTTCAGACGAGCAGTACTTC
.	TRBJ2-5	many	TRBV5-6	CASSRRETQYF	TGTGCCAGCAGCCGCCGGGAGACCCAGTACTTC
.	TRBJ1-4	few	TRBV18	CASSPSAATNEKLFF	TGTGCCAGCTCACCATCAGCGGCAACTAATGAAAAACTGTTTTTT
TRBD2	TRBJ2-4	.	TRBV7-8	CASSLGASGGVAKNIQYF	TGTGCCAGCAGCCTAGGGGCTAGCGGGGGGGTAGCCAAAAACATTCAGTACTTC
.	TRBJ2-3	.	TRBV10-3	CAISGSLAGTDTQYF	TGTGCCATCAGTGGTAGCCTGGCTGGCACAGATACGCAGTATTTT
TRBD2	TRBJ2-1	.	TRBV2	CASKRSGTYNEQFF	TGTGCCAGCAAAAGAAGCGGGACCTACAATGAGCAGTTCTTC
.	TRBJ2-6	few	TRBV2	CASGTPSGANVLTF	TGTGCCAGCGGAACCCCCTCTGGGGCCAACGTCCTGACTTTC
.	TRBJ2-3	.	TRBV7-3	CASSVAYTDTQYF	TGTGCCAGCAGTGTAGCTTACACAGATACGCAGTATTTT
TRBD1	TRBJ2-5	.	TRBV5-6	CASTTGEKAQYF	TGTGCCAGTACCACAGGGGAAAAGGCCCAGTACTTC
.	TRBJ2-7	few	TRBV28	CASSRTGYEQYF	TGTGCCAGCAGTCGGACCGGGTACGAGCAGTACTTC
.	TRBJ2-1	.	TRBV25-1	CASSRSRATHSYNEQFF	TGTGCCAGCAGTCGTTCGCGGGCCACACACTCCTACAATGAGCAGTTCTTC
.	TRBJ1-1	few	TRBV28	CASRVGGASNTEAFF	TGTGCCAGCAGAGTTGGGGGCGCAAGCAACACTGAAGCTTTCTTT
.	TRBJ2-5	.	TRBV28	CASSLVPQAQETQYF	TGTGCCAGCAGTTTAGTCCCTCAAGCTCAAGAGACCCAGTACTTC
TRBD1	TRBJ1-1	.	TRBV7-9	CASSPKTGLTMNTEAFF	TGTGCCAGCAGCCCTAAGACAGGGCTGACCATGAACACTGAAGCTTTCTTT
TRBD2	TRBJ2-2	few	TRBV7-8	CASSLVGLAGSTGELFF	TGTGCCAGCAGCTTAGTGGGACTAGCGGGTTCCACCGGGGAGCTGTTTTTT
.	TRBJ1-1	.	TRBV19	CASSRGGVNTEAFF	TGTGCCAGTTCCAGGGGCGGCGTGAACACTGAAGCTTTCTTT
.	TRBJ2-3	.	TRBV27	CASKRKKDTQYF	TGTGCCAGCAAGAGGAAAAAAGATACGCAGTATTTT
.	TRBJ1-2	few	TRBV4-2	CASSQESGSHYGYTF	TGTGCCAGCAGCCAAGAATCGGGCTCTCACTATGGCTACACCTTC
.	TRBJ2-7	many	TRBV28	CASSEPTSGAYEQYF	TGTGCCAGCAGTGAACCCACCTCAGGGGCCTACGAGCAGTACTTC
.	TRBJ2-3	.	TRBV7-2	CASRLYGVDPDTQYF	TGTGCCAGCAGACTTTACGGAGTAGATCCAGATACGCAGTATTTT
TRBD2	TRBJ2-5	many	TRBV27	CASSWLAGAWETQYF	TGTGCCAGCAGTTGGCTAGCGGGAGCTTGGGAGACCCAGTACTTC
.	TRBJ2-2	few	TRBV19	CASRRAGGGTGELFF	TGTGCCAGTAGAAGGGCCGGGGGAGGCACCGGGGAGCTGTTTTTT